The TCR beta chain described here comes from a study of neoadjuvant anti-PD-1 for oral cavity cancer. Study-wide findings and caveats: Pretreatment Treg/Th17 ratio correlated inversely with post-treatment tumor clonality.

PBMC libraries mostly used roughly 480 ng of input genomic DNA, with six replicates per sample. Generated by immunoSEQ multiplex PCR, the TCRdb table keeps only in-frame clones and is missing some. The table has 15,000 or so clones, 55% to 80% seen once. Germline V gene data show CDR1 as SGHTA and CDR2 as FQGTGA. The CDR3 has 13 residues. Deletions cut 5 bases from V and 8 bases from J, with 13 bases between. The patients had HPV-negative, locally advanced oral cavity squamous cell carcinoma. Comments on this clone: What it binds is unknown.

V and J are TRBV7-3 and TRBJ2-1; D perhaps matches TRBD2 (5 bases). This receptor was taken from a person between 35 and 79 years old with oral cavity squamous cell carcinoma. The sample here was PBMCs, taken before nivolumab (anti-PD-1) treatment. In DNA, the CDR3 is TGTGCCAGCAGCGAAACTAGTCTTCATGAGCAGTTCTTC. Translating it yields CASSETSLHEQFF.